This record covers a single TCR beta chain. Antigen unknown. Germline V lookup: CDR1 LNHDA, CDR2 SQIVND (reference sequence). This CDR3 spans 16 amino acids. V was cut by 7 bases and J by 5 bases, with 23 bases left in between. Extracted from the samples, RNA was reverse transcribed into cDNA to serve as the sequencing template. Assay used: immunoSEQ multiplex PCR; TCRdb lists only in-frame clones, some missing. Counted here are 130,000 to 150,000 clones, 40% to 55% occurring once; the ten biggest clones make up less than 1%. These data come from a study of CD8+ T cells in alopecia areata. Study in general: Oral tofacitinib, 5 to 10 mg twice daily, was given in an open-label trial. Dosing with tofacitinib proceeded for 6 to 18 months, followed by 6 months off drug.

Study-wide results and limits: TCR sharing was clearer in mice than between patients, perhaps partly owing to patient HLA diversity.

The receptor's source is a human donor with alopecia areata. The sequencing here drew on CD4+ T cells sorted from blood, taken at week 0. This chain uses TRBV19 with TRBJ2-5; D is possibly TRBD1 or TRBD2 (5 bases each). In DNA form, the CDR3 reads TGTGCCAGTACCCTGTCCGGGACCATGAGGGGCGAGACCCAGTACTTC. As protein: CASTLSGTMRGETQYF.